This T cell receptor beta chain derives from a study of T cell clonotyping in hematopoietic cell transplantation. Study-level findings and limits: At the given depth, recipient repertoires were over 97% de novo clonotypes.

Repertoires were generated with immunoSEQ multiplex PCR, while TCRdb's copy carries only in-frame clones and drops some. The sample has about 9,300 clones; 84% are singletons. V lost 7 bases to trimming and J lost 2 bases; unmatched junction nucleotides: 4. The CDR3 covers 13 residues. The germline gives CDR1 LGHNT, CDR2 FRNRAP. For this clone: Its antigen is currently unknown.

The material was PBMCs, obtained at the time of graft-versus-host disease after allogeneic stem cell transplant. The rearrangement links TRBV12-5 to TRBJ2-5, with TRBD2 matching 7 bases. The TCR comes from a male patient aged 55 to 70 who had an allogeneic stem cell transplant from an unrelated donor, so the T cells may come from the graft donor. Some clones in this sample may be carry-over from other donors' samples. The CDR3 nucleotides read TGTGCTAGTGCCCGGGGAGGGCAAGAGACCCAGTACTTC. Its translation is CASARGGQETQYF.